Reported below is one T cell receptor (beta chain). Antigen unknown. This record belongs to a study of T cell responses to AZD1222 COVID-19 vaccine. Study as a whole: Whether given at about 4 or about 12 weeks, second doses were pooled.

The assay was immunoSEQ multiplex PCR, and TCRdb's table has in-frame clones only and misses some. The repertoire consists of around 77,000 clones, with 87% occurring once and the leading ten covering 24%. Overall study results and limits: Vaccine-associated CD4 TCRs ranged over spike, dominating at 160-218 and 743-854. Possibly, clonal diversity was underestimated; donors were largely white British and included more females.

This CDR3 comprises 13 residues. V lost 1 base, J lost 6 bases, and 10 bases lay in between. CDR1 and CDR2 (germline): SGHDT, YYEEEE. The origin of this receptor is an adult in good health. The starting material was peripheral blood, obtained on day 0 of AZD1222 vaccination. The gene calls are TRBV5-6 and TRBJ1-1, with no clear D. The CDR3, as DNA: TGTGCCAGCAGCTTGTTCGCTCCAGCTGAAGCTTTCTTT. It specifies CASSLFAPAEAFF.